This TCR beta chain originates from a study of blood T cell repertoires in COVID-19. Study-level information: COVID-19 samples, acute and convalescent, were from the United States, Italy and Spain. Sources were T cells, B-cell-depleted T cells, or PBMCs; the material itself was cDNA or gDNA.

Original handling: For nucleated cells, counts were estimated from reference gene primer amplification. Here immunoSEQ multiplex PCR was the method, and the copy in TCRdb shows in-frame clones only, minus some. Clone size and the V and J calls come from that table; the DNA yielded D and trimming. Of about 150,000 clones in the sample, over 75% were seen once. This CDR3 spans 14 amino acids. Trimming took 7 bases from V and 3 from J; bases not matched to a gene: 6. Germline loops: CDR1 ENHRY, CDR2 SYGVKD. The chain combines TRBV10-3 with TRBJ1-2; 9 nucleotides align to TRBD1. This TCR was recovered from a woman aged 40 to 50 with acute or convalescent COVID-19. The sequenced sample was peripheral blood. The CDR3 nucleotides are TGTGCCATCACCGGACAGGGGTCAGACTATGGCTACACCTTC. Its protein product is CAITGQGSDYGYTF.